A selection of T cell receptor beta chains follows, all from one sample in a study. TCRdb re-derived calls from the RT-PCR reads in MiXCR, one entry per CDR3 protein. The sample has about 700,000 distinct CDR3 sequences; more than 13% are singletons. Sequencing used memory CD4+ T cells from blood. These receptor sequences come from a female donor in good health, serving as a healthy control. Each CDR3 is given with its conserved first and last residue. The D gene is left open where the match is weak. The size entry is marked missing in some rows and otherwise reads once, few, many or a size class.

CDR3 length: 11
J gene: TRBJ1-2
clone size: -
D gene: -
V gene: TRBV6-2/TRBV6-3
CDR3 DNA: TGTGCCAGCAGCCATACTAACGGCTACACCTTC
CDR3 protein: CASSHTNGYTF

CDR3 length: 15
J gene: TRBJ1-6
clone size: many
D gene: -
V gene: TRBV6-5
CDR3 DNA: TGTGCCAGCAGTTATGTCACGGGGGAAAGCTCACCCCTCCACTTT
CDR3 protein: CASSYVTGESSPLHF

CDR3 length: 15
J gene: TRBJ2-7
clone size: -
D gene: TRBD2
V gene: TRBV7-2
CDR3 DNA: TGTGCCAGCAGCTTAACCCCCAGCGGGAGTTACGAGCAGTACTTC
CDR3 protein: CASSLTPSGSYEQYF

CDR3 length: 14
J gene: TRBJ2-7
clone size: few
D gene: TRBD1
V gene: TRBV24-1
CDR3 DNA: TGTGCCACCAGTGATCAAGGACAGGGCTACGAGCAGTACTTC
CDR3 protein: CATSDQGQGYEQYF

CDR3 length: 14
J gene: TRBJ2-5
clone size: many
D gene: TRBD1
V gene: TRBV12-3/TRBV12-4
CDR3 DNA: TGTGCCAGCAGTCCGGGACAGTTTAAAGAGACCCAGTACTTC
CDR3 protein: CASSPGQFKETQYF

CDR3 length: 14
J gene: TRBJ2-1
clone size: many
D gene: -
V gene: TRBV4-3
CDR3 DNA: TGCGCCAGCAGCCAAGAATTGCGGGGCAATGAGCAGTTCTTC
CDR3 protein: CASSQELRGNEQFF

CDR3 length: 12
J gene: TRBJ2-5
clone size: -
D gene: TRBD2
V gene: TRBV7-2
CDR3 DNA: TGTGCCAGCAGCCCAGTCGGAAGGACTAGGCACTTC
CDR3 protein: CASSPVGRTRHF

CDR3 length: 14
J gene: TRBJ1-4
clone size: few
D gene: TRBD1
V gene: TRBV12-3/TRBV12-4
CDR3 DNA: TGTGCCAGCAGTATCGACAGGGGAGGGGAAAAACTGTTTTTT
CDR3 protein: CASSIDRGGEKLFF

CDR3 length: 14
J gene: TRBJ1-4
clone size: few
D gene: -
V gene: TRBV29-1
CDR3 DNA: TGCAGCGTTGGTTTAGCGGCTAATTCGGAAAAACTGTTTTTT
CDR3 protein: CSVGLAANSEKLFF

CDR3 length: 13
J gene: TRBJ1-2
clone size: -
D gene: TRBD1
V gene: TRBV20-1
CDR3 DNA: TGCAGTGCTCCCAAACAGGGGACCTATGGCTACACCTTC
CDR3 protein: CSAPKQGTYGYTF

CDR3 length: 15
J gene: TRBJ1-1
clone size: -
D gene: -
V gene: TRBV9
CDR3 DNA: TGTGCCAGCAGCGTAGATGCCAGGGGGAACACTGAAGCTTTCTTT
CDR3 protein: CASSVDARGNTEAFF

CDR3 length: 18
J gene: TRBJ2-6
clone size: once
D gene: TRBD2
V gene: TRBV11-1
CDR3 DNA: TGTGCCAGCAGCTCAGGACTAGCGGGAGTCGCTGGGGCCAACGTCCTGACTTTC
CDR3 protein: CASSSGLAGVAGANVLTF

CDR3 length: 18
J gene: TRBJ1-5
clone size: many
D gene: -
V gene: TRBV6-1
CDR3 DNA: TGTGCCAGCAGTGAACCTCGGGGGGGCCCACATAGCAATCAGCCCCAGCATTTT
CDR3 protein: CASSEPRGGPHSNQPQHF

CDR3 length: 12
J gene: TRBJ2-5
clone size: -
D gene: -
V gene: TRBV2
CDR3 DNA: TGTGCCAGCAGAGCAGGGGGGGAGACCCAGTACTTC
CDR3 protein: CASRAGGETQYF

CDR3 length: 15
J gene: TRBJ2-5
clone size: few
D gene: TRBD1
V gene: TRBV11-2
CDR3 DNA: TGTGCCAGCAGCTCAGACAGGGGAACTATCGAGACCCAGTACTTC
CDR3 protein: CASSSDRGTIETQYF

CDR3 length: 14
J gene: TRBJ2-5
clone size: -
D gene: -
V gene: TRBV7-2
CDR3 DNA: TGTGCCAGCAGCTCTTTGGGGCGGATAGAGACCCAGTACTTC
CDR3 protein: CASSSLGRIETQYF

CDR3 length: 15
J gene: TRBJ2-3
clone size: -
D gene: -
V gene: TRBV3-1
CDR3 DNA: TGTGCCAGCAGCCCTTGGGCGGGGGCCACAGATACGCAGTATTTT
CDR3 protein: CASSPWAGATDTQYF

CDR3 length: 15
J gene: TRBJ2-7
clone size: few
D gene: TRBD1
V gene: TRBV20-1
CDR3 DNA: TGCAGTGCTTCCCACCCGGGACAGGGGTTCTACGAGCAGTACTTC
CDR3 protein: CSASHPGQGFYEQYF

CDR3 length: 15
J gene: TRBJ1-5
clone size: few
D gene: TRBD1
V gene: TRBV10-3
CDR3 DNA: TGTGCCATCAGTGGGACAGGGGGCTGGGATCAGCCCCAGCATTTT
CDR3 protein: CAISGTGGWDQPQHF

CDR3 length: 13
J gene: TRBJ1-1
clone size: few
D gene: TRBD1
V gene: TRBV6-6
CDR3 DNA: TGTGCCAGCGGGACAGGGTGGGATACTGAAGCTTTCTTT
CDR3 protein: CASGTGWDTEAFF

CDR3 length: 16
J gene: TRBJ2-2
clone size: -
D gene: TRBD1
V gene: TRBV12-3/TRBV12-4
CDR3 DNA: TGTGCCAGCAGTAGCCGGGACAGGAGGAACACCGGGGAGCTGTTTTTT
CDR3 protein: CASSSRDRRNTGELFF

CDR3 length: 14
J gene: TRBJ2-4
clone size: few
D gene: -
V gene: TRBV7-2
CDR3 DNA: TGTGCCAGCAGCCCTACCCGCGGGTCGAACATTCAGTACTTC
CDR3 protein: CASSPTRGSNIQYF

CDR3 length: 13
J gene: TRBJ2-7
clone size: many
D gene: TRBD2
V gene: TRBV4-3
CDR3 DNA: TGCGCCAGCAGCGCCGGGGGGGCCTACGAGCAGTACTTC
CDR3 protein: CASSAGGAYEQYF

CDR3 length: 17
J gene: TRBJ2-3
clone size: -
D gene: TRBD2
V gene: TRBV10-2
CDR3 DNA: TGCGCCAGCAGCCAGCGGGCTAGCGGGAGGGGTAGAGATACGCAGTATTTT
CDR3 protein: CASSQRASGRGRDTQYF

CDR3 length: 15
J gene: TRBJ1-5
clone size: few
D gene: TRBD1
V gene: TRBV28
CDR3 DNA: TGTGCCAGCGGCCCCAGGACAGGGAATCGTCAGCCCCAGCATTTT
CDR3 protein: CASGPRTGNRQPQHF